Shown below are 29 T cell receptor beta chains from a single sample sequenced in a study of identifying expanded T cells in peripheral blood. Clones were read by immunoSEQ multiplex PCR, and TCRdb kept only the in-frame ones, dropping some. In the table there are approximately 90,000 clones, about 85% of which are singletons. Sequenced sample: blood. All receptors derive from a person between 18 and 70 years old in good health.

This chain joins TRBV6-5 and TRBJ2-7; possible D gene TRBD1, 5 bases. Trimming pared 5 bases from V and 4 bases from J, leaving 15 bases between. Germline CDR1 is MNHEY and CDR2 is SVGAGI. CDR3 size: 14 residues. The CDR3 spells CASSLRQIPYEQYF. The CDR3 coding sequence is TGTGCCAGCAGTCTCCGACAGATCCCTTACGAGCAGTACTTC.

For the CDR3, the DNA is TGTGCCAGTAGTAGCGGGGGGGGTTTGGAGACCCAGTACTTC. It specifies CASSSGGGLETQYF. The chain links TRBV19 to TRBJ2-5; 9 bases map to TRBD2. This CDR3 contains 14 residues. Trimming took 4 bases from V and 5 from J; bases not matched to a gene: 5. Per germline, CDR1 LNHDA and CDR2 SQIVND (reference sequence).

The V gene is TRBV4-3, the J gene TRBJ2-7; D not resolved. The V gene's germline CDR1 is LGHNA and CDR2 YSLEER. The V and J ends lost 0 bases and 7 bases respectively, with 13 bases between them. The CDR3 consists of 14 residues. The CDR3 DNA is TGCGCCAGCAGCCAAGATCTCCGGTTCGGGGAGCAGTACTTC. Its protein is CASSQDLRFGEQYF.

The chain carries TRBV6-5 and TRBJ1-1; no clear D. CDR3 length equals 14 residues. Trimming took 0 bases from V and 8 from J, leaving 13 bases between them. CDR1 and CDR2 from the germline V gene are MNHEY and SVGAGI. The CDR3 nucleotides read TGTGCCAGCAGTTACTCGATGCGGCCCCCCGAAGCTTTCTTT. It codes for CASSYSMRPPEAFF.

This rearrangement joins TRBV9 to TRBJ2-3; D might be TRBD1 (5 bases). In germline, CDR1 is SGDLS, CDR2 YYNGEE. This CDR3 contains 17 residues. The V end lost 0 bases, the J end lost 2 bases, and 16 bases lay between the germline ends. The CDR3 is CASSVGQGLDITDTQYF. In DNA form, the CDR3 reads TGTGCCAGCAGCGTAGGTCAGGGATTAGACATCACAGATACGCAGTATTTT.

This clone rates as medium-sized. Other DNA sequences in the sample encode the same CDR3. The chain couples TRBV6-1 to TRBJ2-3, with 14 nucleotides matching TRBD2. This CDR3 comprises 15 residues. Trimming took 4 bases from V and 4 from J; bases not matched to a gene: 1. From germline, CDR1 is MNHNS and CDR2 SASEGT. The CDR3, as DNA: TGTGCCAGCAGTGGACTAGCGGGGGGGCCAGATACGCAGTATTTT. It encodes CASSGLAGGPDTQYF.

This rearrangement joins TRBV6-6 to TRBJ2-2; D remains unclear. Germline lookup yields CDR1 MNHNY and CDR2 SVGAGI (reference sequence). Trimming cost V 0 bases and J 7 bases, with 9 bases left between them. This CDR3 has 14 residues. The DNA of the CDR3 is TGTGCCAGCAGTTACTCGAAGTATAACGGGGAGCTGTTTTTT. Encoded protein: CASSYSKYNGELFF.

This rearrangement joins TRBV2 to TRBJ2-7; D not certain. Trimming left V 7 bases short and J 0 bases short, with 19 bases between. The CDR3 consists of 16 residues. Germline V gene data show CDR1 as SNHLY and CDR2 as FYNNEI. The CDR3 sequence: CASIRSGLRSSYEQYF. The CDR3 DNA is TGTGCCAGCATCCGCTCCGGGTTGAGGAGCTCCTACGAGCAGTACTTC.

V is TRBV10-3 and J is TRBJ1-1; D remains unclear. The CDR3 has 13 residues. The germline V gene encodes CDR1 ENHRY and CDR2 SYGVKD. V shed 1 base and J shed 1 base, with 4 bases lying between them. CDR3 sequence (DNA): TGTGCCATCAGTGAGTTGAGGAACACTGAAGCTTTCTTT. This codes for CAISELRNTEAFF.

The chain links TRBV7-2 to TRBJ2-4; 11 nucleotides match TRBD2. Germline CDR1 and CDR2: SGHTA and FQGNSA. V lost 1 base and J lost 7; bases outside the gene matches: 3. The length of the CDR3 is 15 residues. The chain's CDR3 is CASSLVAGGPNIQYF. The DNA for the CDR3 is TGTGCCAGCAGCTTAGTAGCGGGGGGGCCGAACATTCAGTACTTC.

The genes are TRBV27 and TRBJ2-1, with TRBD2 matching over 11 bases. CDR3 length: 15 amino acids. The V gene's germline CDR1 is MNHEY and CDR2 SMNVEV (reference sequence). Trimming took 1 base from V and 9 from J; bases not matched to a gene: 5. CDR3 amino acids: CASSLLAGGPGEQFF. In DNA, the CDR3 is TGTGCCAGCAGTTTATTAGCGGGGGGGCCTGGTGAGCAGTTCTTC.

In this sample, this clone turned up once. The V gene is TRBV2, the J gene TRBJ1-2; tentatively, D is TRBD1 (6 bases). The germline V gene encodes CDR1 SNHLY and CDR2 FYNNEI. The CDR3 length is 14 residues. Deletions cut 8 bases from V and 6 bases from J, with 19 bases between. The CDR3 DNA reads TGTGCCAGCCACCGGGGGGGGCGCTTAAATGGCTACACCTTC. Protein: CASHRGGRLNGYTF. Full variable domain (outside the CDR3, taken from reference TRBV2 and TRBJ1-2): EPEVTQTPSHQVTQMGQEVILRCVPISNHLYFYWYRQILGQKVEFLVSFYNNEISEKSEIFDDQFSVERPDGSNFTLKIRSTKLEDSAMYFCASHRGGRLNGYTFGSGTRLTVV.

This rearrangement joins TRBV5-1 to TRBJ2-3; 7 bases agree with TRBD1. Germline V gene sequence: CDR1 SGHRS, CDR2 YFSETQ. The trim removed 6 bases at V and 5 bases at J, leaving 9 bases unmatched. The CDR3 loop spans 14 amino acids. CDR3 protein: CASKPTGVGDTQYF. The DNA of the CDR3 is TGCGCCAGCAAACCTACAGGGGTTGGAGATACGCAGTATTTT.

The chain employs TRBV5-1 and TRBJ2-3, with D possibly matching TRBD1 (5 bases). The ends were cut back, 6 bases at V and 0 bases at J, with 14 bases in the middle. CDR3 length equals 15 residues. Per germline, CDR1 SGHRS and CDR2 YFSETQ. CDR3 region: CASTLDSTSTDTQYF. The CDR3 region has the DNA TGCGCCAGCACCCTCGACAGCACTAGCACAGATACGCAGTATTTT.

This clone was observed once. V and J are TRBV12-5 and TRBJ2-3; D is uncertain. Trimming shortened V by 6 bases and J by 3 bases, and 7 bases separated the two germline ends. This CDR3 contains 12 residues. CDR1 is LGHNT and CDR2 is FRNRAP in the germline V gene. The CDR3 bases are TGTGCTAGTGGAGTCAGAACAGATACGCAGTATTTT. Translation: CASGVRTDTQYF. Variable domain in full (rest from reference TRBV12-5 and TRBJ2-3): DARVTQTPRHKVTEMGQEVTMRCQPILGHNTVFWYRQTMMQGLELLAYFRNRAPLDDSGMPKDRFSAEMPDATLATLKIQPSEPRDSAVYFCASGVRTDTQYFGPGTRLTVL.

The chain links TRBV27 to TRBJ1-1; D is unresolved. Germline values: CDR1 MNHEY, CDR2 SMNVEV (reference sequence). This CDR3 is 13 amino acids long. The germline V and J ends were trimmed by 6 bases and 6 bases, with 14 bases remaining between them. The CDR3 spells CASSPTRLAEAFF. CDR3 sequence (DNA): TGTGCCAGCAGCCCTACAAGACTCGCTGAAGCTTTCTTT.

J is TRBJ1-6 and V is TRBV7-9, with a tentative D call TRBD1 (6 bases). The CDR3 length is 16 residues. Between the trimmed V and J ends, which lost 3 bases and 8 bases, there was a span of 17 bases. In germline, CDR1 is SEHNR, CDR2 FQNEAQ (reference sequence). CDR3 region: CASSFRTAQGHSPLHF. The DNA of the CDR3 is TGTGCCAGCAGCTTTCGGACAGCTCAGGGCCATTCACCCCTCCACTTT. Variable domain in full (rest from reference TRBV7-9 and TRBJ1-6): DTGVSQNPRHKITKRGQNVTFRCDPISEHNRLYWYRQTLGQGPEFLTYFQNEAQLEKSRLLSDRFSAERPKGSFSTLEIQRTEQGDSAMYLCASSFRTAQGHSPLHFGNGTRLTVT.

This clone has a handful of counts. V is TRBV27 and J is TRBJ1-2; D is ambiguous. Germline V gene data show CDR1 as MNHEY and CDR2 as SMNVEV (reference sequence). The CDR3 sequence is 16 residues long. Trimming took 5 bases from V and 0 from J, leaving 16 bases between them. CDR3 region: CASSATPGLANYGYTF. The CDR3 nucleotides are TGTGCCAGCAGTGCGACCCCGGGCCTAGCTAACTATGGCTACACCTTC.

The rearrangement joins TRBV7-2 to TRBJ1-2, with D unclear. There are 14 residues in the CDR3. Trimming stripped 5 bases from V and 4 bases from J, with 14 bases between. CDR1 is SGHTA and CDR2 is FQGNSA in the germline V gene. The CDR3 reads CASSPSKASYGYTF. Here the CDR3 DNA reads TGTGCCAGCAGCCCCTCAAAGGCGTCCTATGGCTACACCTTC.

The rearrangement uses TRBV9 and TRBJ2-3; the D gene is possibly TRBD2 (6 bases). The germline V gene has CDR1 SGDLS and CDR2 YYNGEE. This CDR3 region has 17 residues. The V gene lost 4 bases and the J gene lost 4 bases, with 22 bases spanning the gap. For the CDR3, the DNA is TGTGCCAGCAGCCCTACACGACTAGTTTTGGAAGCAGATACGCAGTATTTT. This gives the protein CASSPTRLVLEADTQYF.

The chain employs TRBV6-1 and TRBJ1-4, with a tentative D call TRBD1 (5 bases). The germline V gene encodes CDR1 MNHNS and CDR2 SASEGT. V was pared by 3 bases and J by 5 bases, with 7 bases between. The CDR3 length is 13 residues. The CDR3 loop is CASSDRDNEKLFF. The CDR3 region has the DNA TGTGCCAGCAGTGACCGGGACAATGAAAAACTGTTTTTT.

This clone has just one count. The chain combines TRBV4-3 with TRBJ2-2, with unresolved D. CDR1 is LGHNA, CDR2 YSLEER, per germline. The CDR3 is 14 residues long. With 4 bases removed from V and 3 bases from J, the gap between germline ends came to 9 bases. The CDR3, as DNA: TGCGCCAGCAGCCTTGACTCCTACACCGGGGAGCTGTTTTTT. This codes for CASSLDSYTGELFF.

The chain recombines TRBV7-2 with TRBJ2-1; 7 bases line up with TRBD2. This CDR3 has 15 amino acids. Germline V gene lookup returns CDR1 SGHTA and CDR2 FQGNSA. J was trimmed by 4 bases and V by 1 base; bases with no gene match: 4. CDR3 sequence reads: CASSLDASGYNEQFF. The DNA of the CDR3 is TGTGCCAGCAGCTTAGACGCTAGCGGATACAATGAGCAGTTCTTC.

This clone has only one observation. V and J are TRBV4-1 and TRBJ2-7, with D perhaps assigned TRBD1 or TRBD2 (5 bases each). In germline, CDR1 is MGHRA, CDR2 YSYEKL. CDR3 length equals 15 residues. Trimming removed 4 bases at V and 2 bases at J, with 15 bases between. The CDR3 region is CASSRWARGAYEQYF. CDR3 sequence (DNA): TGCGCCAGCAGCCGTTGGGCACGGGGCGCCTACGAGCAGTACTTC.

DNA of the CDR3: TGTGCCAGCACCAGCACAGGGGCCCTTAGGTATGGCTACACCTTC. Amino acids: CASTSTGALRYGYTF. This chain links TRBV28 with TRBJ1-2; 7 bases align to TRBD1. Germline trimming cut 7 bases from V and 5 bases from J; bases unmatched to any gene: 13. In germline, CDR1 is MDHEN, CDR2 SYDVKM. The CDR3 is 15 amino acids.

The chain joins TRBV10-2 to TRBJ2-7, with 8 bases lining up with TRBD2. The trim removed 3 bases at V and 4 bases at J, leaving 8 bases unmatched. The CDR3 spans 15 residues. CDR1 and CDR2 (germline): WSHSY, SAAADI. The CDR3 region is CASSEPDSGVYEQYF. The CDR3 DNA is TGCGCCAGCAGTGAACCGGATAGCGGGGTATACGAGCAGTACTTC.

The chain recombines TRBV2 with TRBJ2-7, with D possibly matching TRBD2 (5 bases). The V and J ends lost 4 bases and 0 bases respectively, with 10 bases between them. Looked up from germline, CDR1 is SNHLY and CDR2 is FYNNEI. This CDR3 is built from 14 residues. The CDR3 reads CASSGRMSSYEQYF. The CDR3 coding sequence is TGTGCCAGCAGTGGGAGGATGAGCTCCTACGAGCAGTACTTC.

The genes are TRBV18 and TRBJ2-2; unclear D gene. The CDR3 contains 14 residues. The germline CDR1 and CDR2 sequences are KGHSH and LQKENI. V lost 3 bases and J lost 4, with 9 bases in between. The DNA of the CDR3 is TGTGCCAGCTCACCTATGTCGGTCACCGGGGAGCTGTTTTTT. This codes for CASSPMSVTGELFF.

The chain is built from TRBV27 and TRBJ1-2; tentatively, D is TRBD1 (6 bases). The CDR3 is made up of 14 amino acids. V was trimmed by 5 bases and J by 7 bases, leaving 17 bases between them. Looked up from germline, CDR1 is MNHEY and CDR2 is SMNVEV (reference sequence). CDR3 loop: CASSRNQGRGGYTF. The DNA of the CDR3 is TGTGCCAGCAGTCGGAACCAGGGGCGGGGTGGCTACACCTTC.